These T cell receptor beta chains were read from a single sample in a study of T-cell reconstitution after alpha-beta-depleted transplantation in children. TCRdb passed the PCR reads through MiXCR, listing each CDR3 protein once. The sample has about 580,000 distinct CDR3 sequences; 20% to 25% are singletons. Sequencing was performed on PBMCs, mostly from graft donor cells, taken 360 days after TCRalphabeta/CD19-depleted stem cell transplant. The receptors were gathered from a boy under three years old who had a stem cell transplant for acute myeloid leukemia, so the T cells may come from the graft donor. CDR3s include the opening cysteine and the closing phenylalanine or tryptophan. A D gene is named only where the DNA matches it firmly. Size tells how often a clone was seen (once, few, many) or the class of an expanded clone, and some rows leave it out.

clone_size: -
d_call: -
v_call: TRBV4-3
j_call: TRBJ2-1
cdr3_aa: CASSQEIEGDNEQFF
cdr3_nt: TGCGCCAGCAGCCAAGAGATCGAAGGGGACAATGAGCAGTTCTTC

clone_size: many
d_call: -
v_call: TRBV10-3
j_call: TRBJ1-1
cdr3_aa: CAISESRGRGTEAFF
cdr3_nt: TGTGCCATCAGTGAGTCGAGAGGCAGGGGCACTGAAGCTTTCTTT

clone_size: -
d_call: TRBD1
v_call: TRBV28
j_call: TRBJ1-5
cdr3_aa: CASSYRGVGNQPQHF
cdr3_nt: TGTGCCAGCAGTTACAGGGGAGTGGGCAATCAGCCCCAGCATTTT

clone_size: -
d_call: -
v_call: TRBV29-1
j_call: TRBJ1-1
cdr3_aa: CSVAGGGRTEAFF
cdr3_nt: TGCAGCGTTGCGGGGGGCGGGAGGACTGAAGCTTTCTTT

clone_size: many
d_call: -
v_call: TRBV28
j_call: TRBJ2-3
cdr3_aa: CASSLAGPVDASTDTQYF
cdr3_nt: TGTGCCAGCAGTTTAGCGGGGCCCGTCGATGCTAGCACAGATACGCAGTATTTT

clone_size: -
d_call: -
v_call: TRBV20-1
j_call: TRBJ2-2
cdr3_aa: CSARGRDETGELFF
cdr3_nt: TGCAGTGCTAGGGGCCGGGACGAAACCGGGGAGCTGTTTTTT

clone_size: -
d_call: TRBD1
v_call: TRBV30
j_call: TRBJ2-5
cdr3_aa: CAWSRDRTQETQYF
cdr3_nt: TGTGCCTGGAGCCGGGACAGGACACAAGAGACCCAGTACTTC

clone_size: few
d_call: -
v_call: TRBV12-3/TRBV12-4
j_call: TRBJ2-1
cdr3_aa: CASSLLSGASYNEQFF
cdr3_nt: TGTGCCAGCAGTTTACTTTCAGGGGCCTCCTACAATGAGCAGTTCTTC

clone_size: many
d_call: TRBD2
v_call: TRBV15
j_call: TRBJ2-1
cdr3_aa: CATSRGLAGGYNEQFF
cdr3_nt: TGTGCCACCAGCAGGGGTCTAGCGGGGGGTTACAATGAGCAGTTCTTC

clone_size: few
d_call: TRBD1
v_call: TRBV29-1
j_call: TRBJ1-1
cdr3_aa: CSVEEGQGEAFF
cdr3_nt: TGCAGCGTTGAAGAGGGACAGGGTGAAGCTTTCTTT

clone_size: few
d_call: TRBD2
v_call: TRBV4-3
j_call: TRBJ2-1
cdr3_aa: CASSQGGVPWNEQFF
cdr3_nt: TGCGCCAGCAGCCAGGGAGGGGTGCCCTGGAATGAGCAGTTCTTC

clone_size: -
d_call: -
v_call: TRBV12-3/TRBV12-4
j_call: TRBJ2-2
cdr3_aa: CASSPKGGGKTGELFF
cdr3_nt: TGTGCCAGCAGTCCCAAGGGAGGGGGCAAGACCGGGGAGCTGTTTTTT

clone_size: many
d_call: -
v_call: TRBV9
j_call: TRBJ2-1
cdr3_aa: CASSVEEGRWKDEQFF
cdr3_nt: TGTGCCAGCAGCGTAGAGGAAGGGCGATGGAAGGATGAGCAGTTCTTC

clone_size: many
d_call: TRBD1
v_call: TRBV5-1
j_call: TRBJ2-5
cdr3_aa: CASSTWDSQETQYF
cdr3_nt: TGCGCCAGCAGCACGTGGGACAGCCAAGAGACCCAGTACTTC

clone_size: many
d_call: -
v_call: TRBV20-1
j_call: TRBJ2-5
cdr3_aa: CSAIQGRRETQYF
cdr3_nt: TGCAGTGCAATACAGGGTCGGCGAGAGACCCAGTACTTC

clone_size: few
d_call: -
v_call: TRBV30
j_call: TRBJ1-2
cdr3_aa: CAWIRWPGHYVYGYTF
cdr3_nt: TGTGCCTGGATTCGGTGGCCGGGACATTACGTCTATGGCTACACCTTC

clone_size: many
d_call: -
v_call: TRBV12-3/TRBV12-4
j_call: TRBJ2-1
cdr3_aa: CASSRGGAYNEQFF
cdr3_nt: TGTGCCAGCAGCCGGGGTGGGGCCTACAATGAGCAGTTCTTC

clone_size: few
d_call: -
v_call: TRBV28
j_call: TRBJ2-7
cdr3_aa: CASSFKDYHEQYF
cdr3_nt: TGTGCCAGCAGTTTTAAGGACTATCACGAGCAGTACTTC

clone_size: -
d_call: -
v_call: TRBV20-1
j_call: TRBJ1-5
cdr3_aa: CSARDPRDTRNQPQHF
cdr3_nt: TGCAGTGCTAGAGATCCCCGGGACACTCGCAATCAGCCCCAGCATTTT

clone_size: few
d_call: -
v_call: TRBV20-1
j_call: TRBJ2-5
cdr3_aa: CSARLPGRQETQYF
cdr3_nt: TGCAGTGCTAGACTCCCGGGACGCCAAGAGACCCAGTACTTC

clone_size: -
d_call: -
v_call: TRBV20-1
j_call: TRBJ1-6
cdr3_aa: CSAKPPRENSPLHF
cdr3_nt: TGCAGTGCTAAACCCCCAAGGGAGAATTCACCCCTCCACTTT

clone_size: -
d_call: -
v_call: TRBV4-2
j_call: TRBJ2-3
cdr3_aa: CASSPPGELAGDTQYF
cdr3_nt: TGTGCCAGCAGCCCCCCGGGGGAACTAGCAGGAGATACGCAGTATTTT

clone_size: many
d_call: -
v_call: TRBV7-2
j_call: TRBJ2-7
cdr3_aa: CASSSTTAYEQYF
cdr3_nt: TGTGCCAGCAGCTCTACCACCGCCTACGAGCAGTACTTC

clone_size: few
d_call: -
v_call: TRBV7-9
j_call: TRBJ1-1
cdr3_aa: CASRTEFNTEAFF
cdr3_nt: TGTGCCAGCAGGACTGAATTCAACACTGAAGCTTTCTTT

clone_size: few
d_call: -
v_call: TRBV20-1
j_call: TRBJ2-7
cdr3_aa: CSALDRPYEQYF
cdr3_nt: TGCAGTGCTTTAGACAGGCCTTACGAGCAGTACTTC

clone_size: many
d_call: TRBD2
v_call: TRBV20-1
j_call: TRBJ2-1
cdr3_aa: CSLDVAGGLLREQFF
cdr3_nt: TGCAGTCTCGACGTAGCGGGGGGGCTCTTACGTGAGCAGTTCTTC

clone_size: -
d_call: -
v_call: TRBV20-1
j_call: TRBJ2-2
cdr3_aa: CSVQRTGELFF
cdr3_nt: TGCAGTGTACAGCGCACCGGGGAGCTGTTTTTT

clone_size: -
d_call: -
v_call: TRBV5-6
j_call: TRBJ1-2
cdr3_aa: CASSSGSVPNYGYTF
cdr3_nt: TGTGCCAGCAGCTCCGGGAGCGTCCCTAACTATGGCTACACCTTC

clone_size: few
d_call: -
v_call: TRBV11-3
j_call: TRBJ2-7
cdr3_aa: CASSPYGGPSYEQYF
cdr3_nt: TGTGCCAGCAGCCCCTACGGAGGCCCTAGCTACGAGCAGTACTTC

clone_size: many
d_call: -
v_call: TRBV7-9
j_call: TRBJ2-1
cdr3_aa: CASSFTGIGNEQFF
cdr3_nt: TGTGCCAGCAGCTTTACAGGGATTGGGAATGAGCAGTTCTTC

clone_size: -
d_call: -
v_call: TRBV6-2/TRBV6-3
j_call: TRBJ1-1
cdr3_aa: CASSDSETEAFF
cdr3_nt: TGTGCCAGCAGTGACAGTGAGACTGAAGCTTTCTTT

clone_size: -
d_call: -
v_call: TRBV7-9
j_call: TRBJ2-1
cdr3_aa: CASSDGTGRGTDEQFF
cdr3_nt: TGTGCCAGCAGCGACGGAACAGGGCGAGGGACCGATGAGCAGTTCTTC

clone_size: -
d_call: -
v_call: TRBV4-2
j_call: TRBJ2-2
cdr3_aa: CASSQDMAGELFF
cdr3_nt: TGTGCCAGCAGCCAAGATATGGCCGGGGAGCTGTTTTTT

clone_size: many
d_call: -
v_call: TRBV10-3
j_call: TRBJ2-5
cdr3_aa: CAISSPANQETQYF
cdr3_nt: TGTGCCATCAGTTCCCCGGCAAACCAAGAGACCCAGTACTTC

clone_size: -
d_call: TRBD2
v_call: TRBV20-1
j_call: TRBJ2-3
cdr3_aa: CSARERAGGLTSIRQSDTQYF
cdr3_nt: TGCAGTGCTAGAGAACGAGCGGGGGGCCTAACCTCAATCCGGCAGTCAGATACGCAGTATTTT

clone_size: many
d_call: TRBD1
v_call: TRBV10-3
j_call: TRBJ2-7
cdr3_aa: CAISESGQGGSDEQYF
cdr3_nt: TGTGCCATCAGTGAATCGGGACAGGGGGGTTCCGACGAGCAGTACTTC

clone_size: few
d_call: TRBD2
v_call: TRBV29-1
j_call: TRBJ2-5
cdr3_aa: CSVDRGLAGGSQETQYF
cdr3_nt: TGCAGCGTTGACAGGGGACTAGCGGGGGGGTCTCAAGAGACCCAGTACTTC

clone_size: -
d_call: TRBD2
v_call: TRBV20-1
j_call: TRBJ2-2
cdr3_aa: CSARYSGASGAGELFF
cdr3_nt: TGCAGTGCTAGATACTCCGGGGCTAGCGGGGCCGGGGAGCTGTTTTTT

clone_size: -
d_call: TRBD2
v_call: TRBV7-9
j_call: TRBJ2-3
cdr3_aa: CASSLPNSAGGADTQYF
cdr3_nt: TGTGCCAGCAGCTTACCAAATTCGGCGGGGGGCGCAGATACGCAGTATTTT

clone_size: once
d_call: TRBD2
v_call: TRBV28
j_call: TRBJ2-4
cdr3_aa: CASSWTGGGGSIQYF
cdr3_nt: TGTGCCAGCAGTTGGACCGGGGGGGGTGGGAGCATTCAGTACTTC

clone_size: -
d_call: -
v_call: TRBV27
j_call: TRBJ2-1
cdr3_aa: CASGPGTPYNEQFF
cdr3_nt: TGTGCCAGCGGACCCGGGACCCCCTACAATGAGCAGTTCTTC

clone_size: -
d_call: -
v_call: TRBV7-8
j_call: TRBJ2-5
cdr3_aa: CASSLNVGSQETQYF
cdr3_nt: TGTGCCAGCAGCTTAAATGTGGGCTCACAAGAGACCCAGTACTTC

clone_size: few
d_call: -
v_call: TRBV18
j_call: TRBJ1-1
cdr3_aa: CASSPGTGALEAFF
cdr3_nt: TGTGCCAGCTCACCAGGGACGGGCGCGTTGGAAGCTTTCTTT

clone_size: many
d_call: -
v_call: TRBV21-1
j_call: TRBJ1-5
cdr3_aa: CASSKGGTVSNQPQHF
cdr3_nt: TGTGCCAGCAGCAAAGGTGGGACAGTCAGCAATCAGCCCCAGCATTTT

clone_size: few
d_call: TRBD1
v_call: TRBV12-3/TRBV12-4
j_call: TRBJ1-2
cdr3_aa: CASSLNRGEGGYTF
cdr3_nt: TGTGCCAGCAGTTTAAACAGGGGGGAGGGGGGCTACACCTTC

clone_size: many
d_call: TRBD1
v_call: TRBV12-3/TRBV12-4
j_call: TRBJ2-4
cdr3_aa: CASTLIGQVAKNIQYF
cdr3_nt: TGTGCCAGCACCCTAATCGGACAGGTAGCCAAAAACATTCAGTACTTC

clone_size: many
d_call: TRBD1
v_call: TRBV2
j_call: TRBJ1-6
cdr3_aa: CASSKNDREKSPLHF
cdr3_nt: TGTGCCAGCAGCAAGAACGACAGGGAAAAATCACCCCTCCACTTT

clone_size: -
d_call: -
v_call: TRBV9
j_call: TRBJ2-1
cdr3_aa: CASSVDPTNEQFF
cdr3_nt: TGTGCCAGCAGCGTAGATCCCACTAATGAGCAGTTCTTC

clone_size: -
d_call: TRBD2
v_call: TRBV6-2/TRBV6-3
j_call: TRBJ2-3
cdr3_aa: CASTGLAWDTQYF
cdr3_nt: TGTGCCAGCACTGGACTAGCTTGGGATACGCAGTATTTT

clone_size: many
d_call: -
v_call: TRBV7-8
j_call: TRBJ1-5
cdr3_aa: CASSHRDNYQPQHF
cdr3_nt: TGTGCCAGCAGCCATCGGGACAATTATCAGCCCCAGCATTTT

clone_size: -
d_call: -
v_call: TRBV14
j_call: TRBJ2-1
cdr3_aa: CASSVRYATAPYNEQFF
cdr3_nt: TGTGCCAGCAGCGTCCGATACGCCACTGCTCCCTACAATGAGCAGTTCTTC

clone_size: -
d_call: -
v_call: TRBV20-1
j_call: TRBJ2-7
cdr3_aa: CSARGVAEQYF
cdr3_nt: TGCAGTGCTAGAGGGGTAGCGGAGCAGTACTTC

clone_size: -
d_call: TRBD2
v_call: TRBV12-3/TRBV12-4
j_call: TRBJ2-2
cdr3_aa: CASSWGLAGETGELFF
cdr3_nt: TGTGCCAGCAGTTGGGGACTAGCGGGGGAGACCGGGGAGCTGTTTTTT

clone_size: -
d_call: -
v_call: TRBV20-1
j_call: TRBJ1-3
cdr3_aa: CSALGHSVSGNTIYF
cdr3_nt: TGCAGTGCCCTTGGACACTCGGTCTCTGGAAACACCATATATTTT

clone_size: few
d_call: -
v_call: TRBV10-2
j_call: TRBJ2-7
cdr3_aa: CASMSWGEQYF
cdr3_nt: TGCGCCAGCATGAGCTGGGGCGAGCAGTACTTC

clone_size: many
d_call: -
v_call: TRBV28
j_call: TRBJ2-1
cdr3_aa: CASSYKTTGNNEQFF
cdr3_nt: TGTGCCAGCAGTTATAAAACGACGGGGAACAATGAGCAGTTCTTC

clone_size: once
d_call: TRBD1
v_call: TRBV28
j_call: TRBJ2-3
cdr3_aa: CASSLFRLRDRDTDTQYF
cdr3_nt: TGTGCCAGCAGTTTATTTCGACTTCGGGACAGGGACACAGATACGCAGTATTTT

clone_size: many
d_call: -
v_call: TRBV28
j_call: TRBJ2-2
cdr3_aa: CASSKGELFF
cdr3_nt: TGTGCCAGCAGTAAGGGGGAGCTGTTTTTT

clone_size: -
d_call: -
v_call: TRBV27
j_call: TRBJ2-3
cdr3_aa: CASSPHPDGFAGRDTQYF
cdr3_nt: TGTGCCAGCAGTCCCCACCCGGACGGATTTGCCGGCAGGGATACGCAGTATTTT

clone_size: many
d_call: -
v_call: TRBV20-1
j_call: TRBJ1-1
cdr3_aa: CSARWYTEAFF
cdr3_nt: TGCAGTGCTAGATGGTACACTGAAGCTTTCTTT